The 21 T cell receptor beta chains reported below all come from one sample, sequenced in a study of blood T cell repertoires in COVID-19. Libraries were prepared by immunoSEQ multiplex PCR; TCRdb keeps only in-frame clonotypes and omits some of them. The sample lists 120,000 or so clones; around 90% were seen once. The source material was peripheral blood. The receptors shown here come from a man between 60 and 75 years old with COVID-19, enrolled during active disease.

This chain links TRBV29-1 with TRBJ2-5; D may be TRBD1 (6 bases). CDR3 length equals 16 residues. Trimming took 3 bases from V and 5 from J, leaving 22 bases between them. Per germline, CDR1 SQVTM and CDR2 ANQGSEA. CDR3 amino acids: CSVEIARGVADETQYF. The CDR3 coding sequence is TGCAGCGTTGAGATTGCCAGGGGTGTTGCGGACGAGACCCAGTACTTC.

This chain uses TRBV28 with TRBJ1-6; no firm D call. The ends were cut back, 7 bases at V and 7 bases at J, with 17 bases in the middle. The CDR3 is made up of 15 amino acids. CDR1 and CDR2 from the germline V gene are MDHEN and SYDVKM. CDR3 nucleotides: TGTGCCAGCACTAGGTCGAGACCGACGAATTCACCCCTCCACTTT. Its translation: CASTRSRPTNSPLHF.

V gene TRBV4-2 combines with J gene TRBJ1-5, with D maybe TRBD1 (5 bases). The CDR3 spans 14 residues. Trimming pared 0 bases from V and 4 bases from J, leaving 7 bases between. Looked up from germline, CDR1 is LGHNA and CDR2 is YNFKEQ. CDR3 residues: CASSQERGNQPQHF. Here the CDR3 DNA reads TGTGCCAGCAGCCAAGAACGGGGGAATCAGCCCCAGCATTTT.

The chain has TRBV7-9 and TRBJ2-7; D gene unclear. Germline V gene lookup returns CDR1 SEHNR and CDR2 FQNEAQ (reference sequence). V lost 0 bases and J lost 0, with 9 bases in between. The CDR3 totals 15 residues. Here the CDR3 DNA reads TGTGCCAGCAGCTTAGCGCAACCTAGCTCCTACGAGCAGTACTTC. This translates into CASSLAQPSSYEQYF. The whole variable domain, remainder taken from reference TRBV7-9 and TRBJ2-7, is DTGVSQNPRHKITKRGQNVTFRCDPISEHNRLYWYRQTLGQGPEFLTYFQNEAQLEKSRLLSDRFSAERPKGSFSTLEIQRTEQGDSAMYLCASSLAQPSSYEQYFGPGTRLTVT.

This clone appeared once. The V gene is TRBV5-1, the J gene TRBJ2-7, with 14 positions matching TRBD2. Trimming removed 4 bases from V and 4 bases from J; junction bases left unmatched: 7. The CDR3 spans 16 residues. Germline V gene sequence: CDR1 SGHRS, CDR2 YFSETQ. The CDR3 protein is CASSPGLAGVMYEQYF. In DNA form, the CDR3 reads TGCGCCAGCAGCCCGGGACTAGCGGGAGTAATGTACGAGCAGTACTTC.

V gene TRBV24-1 combines with J gene TRBJ1-2; D call uncertain. The CDR3 spans 12 residues. The germline V gene encodes CDR1 KGHDR and CDR2 SFDVKD. Trimming stripped 4 bases from V and 7 bases from J, with 9 bases between. Here the CDR3 DNA reads TGTGCCACCAGTGACGGTCCGCGTGGCTACACCTTC. It codes for CATSDGPRGYTF.

This chain joins TRBV30 and TRBJ2-6; D ambiguous. Trimming stripped 1 base from V and 2 bases from J, with 6 bases between. Per the germline V gene, CDR1 is GTSNPN and CDR2 is SVGIG (reference sequence). There are 14 residues in the CDR3. CDR3 sequence: CAWSDRAGANVLTF. CDR3 sequence (DNA): TGTGCCTGGAGTGACCGGGCTGGGGCCAACGTCCTGACTTTC.

This rearrangement joins TRBV7-9 to TRBJ1-2, with a weak D call TRBD1 (6 bases). The ends were cut back, 2 bases at V and 2 bases at J, with 15 bases in the middle. CDR3 size: 16 residues. Germline CDR1 SEHNR, CDR2 FQNEAQ (reference sequence). The CDR3 DNA is TGTGCCAGCAGCTTATTGTCGGGGGGCCTAAACTATGGCTACACCTTC. Its protein product is CASSLLSGGLNYGYTF. The whole variable domain, filled in from reference TRBV7-9 and TRBJ1-2, reads DTGVSQNPRHKITKRGQNVTFRCDPISEHNRLYWYRQTLGQGPEFLTYFQNEAQLEKSRLLSDRFSAERPKGSFSTLEIQRTEQGDSAMYLCASSLLSGGLNYGYTFGSGTRLTVV.

This chain connects TRBV18 to TRBJ2-1, with 7 bases matching TRBD2. The V gene's germline CDR1 is KGHSH and CDR2 LQKENI. The junction had 5 bases not matched to a gene; V was cut back by 3 bases and J by 6 bases. CDR3 length equals 14 residues. The CDR3: CASSPRTRVNEQFF. The CDR3, as DNA: TGTGCCAGCTCACCTAGGACTAGGGTCAATGAGCAGTTCTTC.

The chain links TRBV18 to TRBJ2-2; 9 bases map to TRBD1. Germline V gene lookup returns CDR1 KGHSH and CDR2 LQKENI. Trimming removed 8 bases from V and 4 bases from J; junction bases left unmatched: 5. The CDR3 contains 14 residues. DNA for the CDR3: TGTGCCAGCCGTACAGGGGGCGGCACCGGGGAGCTGTTTTTT. Translating gives CASRTGGGTGELFF.

A word on this clone: Other DNA sequences in this specimen translate into the identical CDR3. This chain joins TRBV5-1 and TRBJ1-1, with D tentatively TRBD1 (5 bases). The V and J ends lost 3 bases and 0 bases respectively, with 6 bases between them. From germline, CDR1 is SGHRS and CDR2 YFSETQ. The CDR3 extends over 13 amino acids. CDR3 bases: TGCGCCAGCAGCTCGGACATGAACACTGAAGCTTTCTTT. Translation gives CASSSDMNTEAFF. Based on the CDR3 plus reference TRBV5-1 and TRBJ1-1, the full variable domain is KAGVTQTPRYLIKTRGQQVTLSCSPISGHRSVSWYQQTPGQGLQFLFEYFSETQRNKGNFPGRFSGRQFSNSRSEMNVSTLELGDSALYLCASSSDMNTEAFFGQGTRLTVV.

The J gene is TRBJ1-4, the V gene TRBV6-1; tentatively, D is TRBD1 (6 bases). The V and J ends lost 0 bases and 0 bases respectively, with 11 bases between them. Germline loops: CDR1 MNHNS, CDR2 SASEGT. The CDR3 runs 17 residues. This CDR3 is CASSEARGGATNEKLFF. Written as DNA, the CDR3 is TGTGCCAGCAGTGAAGCTAGGGGGGGTGCAACTAATGAAAAACTGTTTTTT.

The chain carries TRBV6-6 and TRBJ1-2; possible D gene TRBD1, 6 bases. The CDR3 is made up of 13 amino acids. Trimming took 7 bases from V and 5 from J, leaving 14 bases between them. Germline V CDR1 and CDR2: MNHNY, SVGAGI (reference sequence). CDR3 DNA sequence: TGTGCCAGCATCGACAGGACTAGATATGGCTACACCTTC. Amino acid sequence: CASIDRTRYGYTF.

This chain uses TRBV9 with TRBJ1-4, with 8 bases matching TRBD1. CDR3 length: 18 amino acids. In germline, CDR1 is SGDLS, CDR2 YYNGEE. The J segment lost 0 bases and the V segment lost 3 bases, leaving 10 bases of the junction unmatched. This CDR3 is CASSARDRITPTNEKLFF. The CDR3 coding sequence is TGTGCCAGCAGCGCCCGGGACAGGATAACCCCAACTAATGAAAAACTGTTTTTT.

Only one count was recorded for this clone. This sequence joins TRBV18 and TRBJ2-1, with D tentatively TRBD2 (5 bases). Trimming cost V 2 bases and J 6 bases, with 14 bases left between them. The CDR3 is 15 residues long. CDR1 and CDR2 from the germline V gene are KGHSH and LQKENI. This CDR3 reads CASSPEAAAGNEQFF. In DNA form, the CDR3 reads TGTGCCAGCTCACCAGAGGCGGCGGCGGGCAATGAGCAGTTCTTC.

The genes are TRBV9 and TRBJ1-1; 8 nucleotides match TRBD1. V trimming: 4 bases; J trimming: 5 bases; junction bases outside the gene matches: 4. Germline CDR1 SGDLS, CDR2 YYNGEE. The CDR3 is 13 residues long. The chain's CDR3 is CASSSRQGTEAFF. In DNA, the CDR3 is TGTGCCAGCAGCTCGCGACAGGGGACTGAAGCTTTCTTT.

A single count supports this clone. The chain couples TRBV9 to TRBJ1-5; 9 bases agree with TRBD1. The CDR3 is made up of 15 amino acids. V lost 0 bases and J lost 4; bases outside the gene matches: 2. Germline CDR1 is SGDLS and CDR2 is YYNGEE. For the CDR3, the DNA is TGTGCCAGCAGCGTAGACGGGACAGGGAATCAGCCCCAGCATTTT. Protein product: CASSVDGTGNQPQHF.

This clone was seen a handful of times. The chain combines TRBV18 with TRBJ2-2; a possible D gene is TRBD1 (6 bases). The CDR3 is 14 residues long. Germline values: CDR1 KGHSH, CDR2 LQKENI. V shed 3 bases and J shed 5 bases, with 10 bases lying between them. The CDR3 region has the DNA TGTGCCAGCTCACCCGGGACATCTACCGGGGAGCTGTTTTTT. Residues: CASSPGTSTGELFF.

This clone came up once. V and J are TRBV6-5 and TRBJ2-7; 11 bases agree with TRBD1. Looked up from germline, CDR1 is MNHEY and CDR2 is SVGAGI. The CDR3 spans 12 residues. Trimming cost V 9 bases and J 4 bases; bases outside gene matches: 2. CDR3 residues: CASGTGGYEQYF. The CDR3 DNA is TGTGCCAGTGGGACAGGGGGATACGAGCAGTACTTC.

The chain has TRBV11-2 and TRBJ1-2, with 7 bases aligning to TRBD1. Unmatched junction bases numbered 10, after V lost 5 bases and J lost 4 bases. Germline assignment: CDR1 SGHAT and CDR2 FQNNGV. The CDR3 length is 15 residues. CDR3 amino acids: CASSQRFRDSYGYTF. Here the CDR3 DNA reads TGTGCCAGCAGCCAAAGATTCCGGGACAGCTATGGCTACACCTTC.

The chain uses TRBV30 and TRBJ2-7, with D tentatively TRBD1 (5 bases). From germline, CDR1 is GTSNPN and CDR2 SVGIG (reference sequence). Between the trimmed V and J ends, which lost 5 bases and 3 bases, there was a span of 11 bases. The CDR3 is 12 amino acids. CDR3 nucleotides: TGTGCCTGGTCCTACAGGATCTACGAGCAGTACTTC. Translation: CAWSYRIYEQYF. Together with reference TRBV30 and TRBJ2-7, the CDR3 gives the full variable domain: SQTIHQWPATLVQPVGSPLSLECTVEGTSNPNLYWYRQAAGRGLQLLFYSVGIGQISSEVPQNLSASRPQDRQFILSSKKLLLSDSGFYLCAWSYRIYEQYFGPGTRLTVT.